These T cell receptor beta chains were read from a single sample in a study of CD8+ T cells in alopecia areata. Profiled with immunoSEQ multiplex PCR; TCRdb holds only in-frame clones, not every one. The table has 150,000 to 200,000 clones, about three fifths seen once. Here the sequenced sample was CD4+ T cells sorted from blood, taken at week 24, from a patient treated with tofacitinib. The receptors shown here come from a human donor with alopecia areata. Both conserved end residues are part of each CDR3. The D gene is left open where the match is weak. Size tells how often a clone was seen (once, few, many) or the class of an expanded clone, and some rows leave it out.

d_call: -; v_call: TRBV7-2; j_call: TRBJ2-5; clone_size: -; cdr3_aa: CASSLDGRRQETQYF; cdr3_nt: TGTGCCAGCAGTCTGGATGGGCGGCGCCAAGAGACCCAGTACTTC
d_call: -; v_call: TRBV29-1; j_call: TRBJ2-5; clone_size: few; cdr3_aa: CSAWQETQYF; cdr3_nt: TGCAGCGCCTGGCAGGAGACCCAGTACTTC
d_call: -; v_call: TRBV30; j_call: TRBJ2-5; clone_size: -; cdr3_aa: CAWSDDKRAQYF; cdr3_nt: TGTGCCTGGAGTGACGATAAGAGAGCCCAGTACTTC
d_call: TRBD1; v_call: TRBV9; j_call: TRBJ2-2; clone_size: -; cdr3_aa: CASSTRQGSGELFF; cdr3_nt: TGTGCCAGCAGCACCAGACAGGGGTCTGGGGAGCTGTTTTTT
d_call: TRBD2; v_call: TRBV6-6; j_call: TRBJ2-5; clone_size: -; cdr3_aa: CASSYSGGNQETQYF; cdr3_nt: TGTGCCAGCAGTTACTCGGGAGGGAACCAAGAGACCCAGTACTTC
d_call: -; v_call: TRBV18; j_call: TRBJ2-5; clone_size: -; cdr3_aa: CASSPPRAQEETQYF; cdr3_nt: TGTGCCAGCTCACCACCGAGAGCACAGGAAGAGACCCAGTACTTC
d_call: -; v_call: TRBV2; j_call: TRBJ1-2; clone_size: -; cdr3_aa: CASDTLKRDGYTF; cdr3_nt: TGTGCCAGCGACACTCTTAAGAGGGATGGCTACACCTTC
d_call: -; v_call: TRBV7-2; j_call: TRBJ2-5; clone_size: -; cdr3_aa: CASSLRYQETQYF; cdr3_nt: TGTGCCAGCAGCTTGCGGTACCAAGAGACCCAGTACTTC
d_call: -; v_call: TRBV29-1; j_call: TRBJ2-1; clone_size: -; cdr3_aa: CSVRVTYNEQFF; cdr3_nt: TGCAGCGTGAGGGTTACTTACAATGAGCAGTTCTTC
d_call: -; v_call: TRBV9; j_call: TRBJ1-1; clone_size: -; cdr3_aa: CASSPYRGTSTEAFF; cdr3_nt: TGTGCCAGCAGCCCCTACCGAGGGACTTCTACTGAAGCTTTCTTT
d_call: -; v_call: TRBV27; j_call: TRBJ2-6; clone_size: -; cdr3_aa: CASSLRRGPGANVLTF; cdr3_nt: TGTGCCAGCAGTTTACGCAGGGGTCCTGGGGCCAACGTCCTGACTTTC
d_call: -; v_call: TRBV30; j_call: TRBJ1-1; clone_size: few; cdr3_aa: CAWSGVTEAFF; cdr3_nt: TGTGCCTGGAGTGGTGTTACTGAAGCTTTCTTT
d_call: TRBD2; v_call: TRBV5-4; j_call: TRBJ2-5; clone_size: few; cdr3_aa: CASSLILRGGGETQYF; cdr3_nt: TGTGCCAGCAGCTTGATTTTGCGGGGGGGAGGAGAGACCCAGTACTTC